This is a list of T cell receptor beta chains from one sample in a study of blood T cell repertoires in COVID-19. Sequenced by immunoSEQ multiplex PCR; TCRdb stores in-frame clones only, minus some. The profile shows 130,000 to 150,000 clones, around 80% of them singletons. The material sequenced was peripheral blood. These receptors were taken from a human donor in a cohort sampled during active COVID-19. The CDR3 runs from the conserved cysteine through the conserved F or W. D genes are given only for firm matches. Clone size is not always given. Where it is, it says once, few, many or a class for expanded clones.

>TRBJ2-2|TRBD2|19|TRBV11-2|NA
TGTGCCAGCAGCGTAGTTCTGGCGGGGGGCTATATGGGCACCGGGGAGCTGTTTTTT
CASSVVLAGGYMGTGELFF
>TRBJ1-1|TRBD1|14|TRBV7-8|NA
TGTGCCAGCTTAGAAGGGGGCGGCAACACTGAAGCTTTCTTT
CASLEGGGNTEAFF
>TRBJ2-6|NA|12|TRBV24-1|NA
TGTGCCACCAGAGGACAGAACGGCGTCCTGACTTTC
CATRGQNGVLTF
>TRBJ2-1|TRBD1|17|TRBV5-8|NA
TGTGCCAGCAGCTTCAGGGGGCTTCATGTAATGGCAGTCGAGCAGTTCTTC
CASSFRGLHVMAVEQFF
>TRBJ1-5|NA|12|TRBV12-5|NA
TGTGCTAGTGGTGGAGGCCTGTGGCCCCAGCATTTT
CASGGGLWPQHF
>TRBJ2-5|NA|11|TRBV20-1|NA
TGCAGTTACAGGTTTCGGGAGACCCAGTACTTC
CSYRFRETQYF
>TRBJ1-2|NA|13|TRBV4-3|NA
TGCGCCAGCAGCCAAGAGCACAGATCCCTCTACACCTTC
CASSQEHRSLYTF
>TRBJ1-2|NA|15|TRBV3-1/TRBV3-2|NA
TGTGCCAGCAGCCAAGATATCCAGGGAAGAACGGGCTACACCTTC
CASSQDIQGRTGYTF
>TRBJ2-4|TRBD2|16|TRBV6-1|NA
TGTGCCAGCAGTGAACTAGCGGGGAGTGCCAAAAACATTCAGTACTTC
CASSELAGSAKNIQYF
>TRBJ1-1|TRBD1|13|TRBV11-3|NA
TGTGCCAGCAGCTTAAGGCAGGGGGCTGAAGCTTTCTTT
CASSLRQGAEAFF
>TRBJ2-3|NA|15|TRBV3-1/TRBV3-2|NA
TGTGCCAGCAGCCTGAGACAGAGCAACACAGATACGCAGTATTTT
CASSLRQSNTDTQYF
>TRBJ1-5|TRBD1|16|TRBV29-1|NA
TGCAGCGTGGGGTTCGGGACAGGGGGTAGCAATCAGCCCCAGCATTTT
CSVGFGTGGSNQPQHF
>TRBJ1-5|NA|15|TRBV2|NA
TGTGCCAGCACTCTCCAGGGGTTAGGCAATCAGCCCCAGCATTTT
CASTLQGLGNQPQHF
>TRBJ1-1|NA|14|TRBV5-1|NA
TGCGCCAGCAGCTTTCAGGGGCAAAAAACTGAAGCTTTCTTT
CASSFQGQKTEAFF
>TRBJ2-3|TRBD2|14|TRBV3-1/TRBV3-2|NA
TGTGCCAGCAGCCCTACTAGCGGCACAGATACGCAGTATTTT
CASSPTSGTDTQYF
>TRBJ2-5|NA|13|TRBV14|NA
TGTGCCAGCAGCCAAGTGCTAGCGGAGACCCAGTACTTC
CASSQVLAETQYF
>TRBJ2-5|NA|12|TRBV7-8|NA
TGTGCCAGCAGACTGGACAGAGAGACCCAGTACTTC
CASRLDRETQYF
>TRBJ1-2|NA|14|TRBV18|NA
TGTGCCAGCTCACCGACAGGAGATAACTATGGCTACACCTTC
CASSPTGDNYGYTF
>TRBJ2-3|TRBD2|17|TRBV4-2|NA
TGTGCCAGCAGCCAAGATCAGGGGGCGCTAGCGGGAGGAAGGCAGTATTTT
CASSQDQGALAGGRQYF
>TRBJ1-2|NA|18|TRBV4-1|NA
TGCGCCAGCAGCCAAGAGGTCGGGGGAAACTGGGTTAACTATGGCTACACCTTC
CASSQEVGGNWVNYGYTF
>TRBJ1-5|NA|15|TRBV30|NA
TGTGCCTGGAGTCCTGGGGCAGGGAATGATCAGCCCCAGCATTTT
CAWSPGAGNDQPQHF
>TRBJ2-3|NA|15|TRBV6-2/TRBV6-3|NA
TGTGCCAGCAGTTACACGGCGAGCGGCACAGATACGCAGTATTTT
CASSYTASGTDTQYF
>TRBJ2-2|TRBD2|16|TRBV24-1|NA
TGTGCCACCAGTGTCGGCGGGGGGTCTAACACCGGGGAGCTGTTTTTT
CATSVGGGSNTGELFF
>TRBJ1-6|NA|15|TRBV7-6|NA
TGTGCCAGCAGCTCCCTATCTGGGGGCCAGTCACCCCTCCACTTT
CASSSLSGGQSPLHF
>TRBJ2-1|NA|17|TRBV2|NA
TGTGCCAGCAGTGAGATTGGAACGACTCGATCCTACAATGAGCAGTTCTTC
CASSEIGTTRSYNEQFF
>TRBJ2-3|NA|16|TRBV7-2|NA
TGTGCCAGCAGCTTAACTACGGGGGCCGGGAGGATTCCGCAGTATTTT
CASSLTTGAGRIPQYF
>TRBJ2-5|NA|15|TRBV7-3|NA
TGTGCCAGCAGCCCAGGCGGGGGCCGTCAAGAGACCCAGTACTTC
CASSPGGGRQETQYF
>TRBJ2-5|NA|13|TRBV25-1|NA
TGTGCCAGCAGTGAGGGCGGGGAAGAGACCCAGTACTTC
CASSEGGEETQYF
>TRBJ1-1|NA|14|TRBV2|NA
TGTGCCAGCAAATCCATACAGGTAAACACTGAAGCTTTCTTT
CASKSIQVNTEAFF
>TRBJ2-7|TRBD1|13|TRBV19|once
TGTGCCAGCTCCGGGACAGCCTCCTACGAGCAGTACTTC
CASSGTASYEQYF
>TRBJ1-6|TRBD1|16|TRBV2|NA
TGTGCCAGCAGTCTGCCGGGACAGGGTGGTAAATCACCCCTCCACTTT
CASSLPGQGGKSPLHF
>TRBJ2-1|NA|15|TRBV19|once
TGTGCCAGTAGTATCGAAGCGGAGGGATACAATGAGCAGTTCTTC
CASSIEAEGYNEQFF
>TRBJ2-7|TRBD1|15|TRBV2|NA
TGTGCCAGCCATAAGAGACAGGGGTACGAGAACGAGCAGTACTTC
CASHKRQGYENEQYF
>TRBJ2-3|NA|15|TRBV7-8|NA
TGTGCCAGCTCGTCCCTAGAATATATCACAGATACGCAGTATTTT
CASSSLEYITDTQYF
>TRBJ1-1|NA|14|TRBV9|NA
TGTGCCAGCAGCACATCCCCGGGGGTAACTGAAGCTTTCTTT
CASSTSPGVTEAFF
>TRBJ2-5|NA|13|TRBV5-1|NA
TGCGCCAGCAGCTCACAGGGCCAAGAGACCCAGTACTTC
CASSSQGQETQYF
>TRBJ2-2|NA|15|TRBV11-2|NA
TGTGCCAGCAGCCCAACAGGGCAGAACACCGGGGAGCTGTTTTTT
CASSPTGQNTGELFF